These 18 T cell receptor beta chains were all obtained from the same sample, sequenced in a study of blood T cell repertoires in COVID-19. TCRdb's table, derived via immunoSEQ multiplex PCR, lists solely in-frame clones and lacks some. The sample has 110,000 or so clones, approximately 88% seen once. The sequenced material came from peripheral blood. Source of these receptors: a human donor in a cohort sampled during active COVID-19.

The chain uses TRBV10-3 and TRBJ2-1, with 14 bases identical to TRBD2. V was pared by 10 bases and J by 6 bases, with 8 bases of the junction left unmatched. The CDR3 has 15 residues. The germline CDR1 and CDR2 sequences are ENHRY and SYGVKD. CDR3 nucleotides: TGTGCCACGCTTCCGGGACTAGCGGGAGCCAATGAGCAGTTCTTC. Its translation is CATLPGLAGANEQFF.

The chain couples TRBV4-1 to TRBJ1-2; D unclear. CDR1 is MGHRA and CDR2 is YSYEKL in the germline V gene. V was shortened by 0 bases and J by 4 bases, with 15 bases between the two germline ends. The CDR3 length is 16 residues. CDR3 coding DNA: TGCGCCAGCAGCCAAGATGCGACGGCGGGTCCCTATGGCTACACCTTC. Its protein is CASSQDATAGPYGYTF.

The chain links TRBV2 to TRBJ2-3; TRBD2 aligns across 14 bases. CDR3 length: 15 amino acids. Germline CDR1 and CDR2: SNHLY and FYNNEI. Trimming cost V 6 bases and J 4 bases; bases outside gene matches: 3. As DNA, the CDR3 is TGTGCCAGCAGAGGACTAGCGGGAGGCTCAGATACGCAGTATTTT. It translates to CASRGLAGGSDTQYF. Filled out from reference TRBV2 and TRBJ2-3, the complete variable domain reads EPEVTQTPSHQVTQMGQEVILRCVPISNHLYFYWYRQILGQKVEFLVSFYNNEISEKSEIFDDQFSVERPDGSNFTLKIRSTKLEDSAMYFCASRGLAGGSDTQYFGPGTRLTVL.

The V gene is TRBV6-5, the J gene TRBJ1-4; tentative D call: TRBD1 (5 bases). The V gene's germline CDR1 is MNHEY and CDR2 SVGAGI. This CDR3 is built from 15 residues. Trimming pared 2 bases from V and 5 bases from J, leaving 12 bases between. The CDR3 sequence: CASSYMGEANEKLFF. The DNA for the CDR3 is TGTGCCAGCAGTTACATGGGGGAGGCGAATGAAAAACTGTTTTTT.

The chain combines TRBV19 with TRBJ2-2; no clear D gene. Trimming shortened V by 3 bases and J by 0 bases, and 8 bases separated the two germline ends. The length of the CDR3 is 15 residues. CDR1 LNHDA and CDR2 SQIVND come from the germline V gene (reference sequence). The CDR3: CASSIRRANTGELFF. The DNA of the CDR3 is TGTGCCAGTAGTATCAGACGGGCGAACACCGGGGAGCTGTTTTTT. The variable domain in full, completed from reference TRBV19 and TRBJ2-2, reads DGGITQSPKYLFRKEGQNVTLSCEQNLNHDAMYWYRQDPGQGLRLIYYSQIVNDFQKGDIAEGYSVSREKKESFPLTVTSAQKNPTAFYLCASSIRRANTGELFFGEGSRLTVL.

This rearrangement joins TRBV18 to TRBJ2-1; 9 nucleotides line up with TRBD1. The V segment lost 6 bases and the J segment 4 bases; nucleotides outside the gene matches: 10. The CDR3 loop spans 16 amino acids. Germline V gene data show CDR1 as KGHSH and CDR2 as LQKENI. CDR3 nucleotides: TGTGCCAGCTCTCCGGAGGGGACAGGGTCTTACAATGAGCAGTTCTTC. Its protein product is CASSPEGTGSYNEQFF.

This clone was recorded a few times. The CDR3 spells CASRKGAGTEAFF. The CDR3 DNA reads TGTGCCAGCAGGAAAGGGGCCGGCACTGAAGCTTTCTTT. The chain joins TRBV7-9 to TRBJ1-1, with D maybe TRBD1 (5 bases). This CDR3 region has 13 residues. Per the germline V gene, CDR1 is SEHNR and CDR2 is FQNEAQ (reference sequence). The V end lost 6 bases, the J end lost 4 bases, and 12 bases lay between the germline ends. Variable domain in full (rest from reference TRBV7-9 and TRBJ1-1): DTGVSQNPRHKITKRGQNVTFRCDPISEHNRLYWYRQTLGQGPEFLTYFQNEAQLEKSRLLSDRFSAERPKGSFSTLEIQRTEQGDSAMYLCASRKGAGTEAFFGQGTRLTVV.

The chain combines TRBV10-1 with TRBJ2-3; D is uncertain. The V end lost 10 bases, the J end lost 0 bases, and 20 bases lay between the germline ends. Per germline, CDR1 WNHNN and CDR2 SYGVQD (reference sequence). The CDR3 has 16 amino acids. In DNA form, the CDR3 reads TGCGCCATCTTAGACACCGGAACTTCTAGCACAGATACGCAGTATTTT. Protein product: CAILDTGTSSTDTQYF.

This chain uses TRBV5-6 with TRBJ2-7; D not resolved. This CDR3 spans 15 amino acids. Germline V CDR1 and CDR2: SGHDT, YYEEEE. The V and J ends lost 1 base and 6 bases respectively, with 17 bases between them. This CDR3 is CASSLRVQAHLEQYF. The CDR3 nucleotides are TGTGCCAGCAGCTTGCGGGTACAAGCCCACCTCGAGCAGTACTTC.

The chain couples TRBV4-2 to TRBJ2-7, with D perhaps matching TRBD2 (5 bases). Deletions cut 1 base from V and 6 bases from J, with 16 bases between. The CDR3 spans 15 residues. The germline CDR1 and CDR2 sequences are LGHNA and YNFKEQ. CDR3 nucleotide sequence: TGTGCCAGCAGCCAAGCTGCCCTTTCGGGGTCCGAGCAGTACTTC. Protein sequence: CASSQAALSGSEQYF.

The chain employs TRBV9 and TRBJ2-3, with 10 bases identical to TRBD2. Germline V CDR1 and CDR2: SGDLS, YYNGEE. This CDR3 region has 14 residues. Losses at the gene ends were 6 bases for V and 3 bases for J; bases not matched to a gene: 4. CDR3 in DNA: TGTGCCAGCAACCCTAGCGGGGGAACAGATACGCAGTATTTT. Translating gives CASNPSGGTDTQYF.

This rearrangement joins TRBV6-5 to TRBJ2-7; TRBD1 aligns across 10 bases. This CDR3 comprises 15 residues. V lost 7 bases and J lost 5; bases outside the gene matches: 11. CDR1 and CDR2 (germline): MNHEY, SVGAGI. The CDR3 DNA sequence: TGTGCCAGCACCCTCCGTGGACAGGGGGGCGACGAGCAGTACTTC. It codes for CASTLRGQGGDEQYF.

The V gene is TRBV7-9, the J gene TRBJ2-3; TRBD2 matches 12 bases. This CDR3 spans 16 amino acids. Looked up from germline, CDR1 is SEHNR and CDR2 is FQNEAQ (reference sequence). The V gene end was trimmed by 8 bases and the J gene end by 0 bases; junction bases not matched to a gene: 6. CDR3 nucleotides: TGTGCCAGCTCGCGCGGGACTAGCGGGAGCACAGATACGCAGTATTTT. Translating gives CASSRGTSGSTDTQYF.

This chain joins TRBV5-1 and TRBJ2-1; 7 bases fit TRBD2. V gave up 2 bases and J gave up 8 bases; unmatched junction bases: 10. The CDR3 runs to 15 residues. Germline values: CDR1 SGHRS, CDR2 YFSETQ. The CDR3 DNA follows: TGCGCCAGCAGCTTCCCTAGCGGCACTCGGGATGAGCAGTTCTTC. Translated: CASSFPSGTRDEQFF.

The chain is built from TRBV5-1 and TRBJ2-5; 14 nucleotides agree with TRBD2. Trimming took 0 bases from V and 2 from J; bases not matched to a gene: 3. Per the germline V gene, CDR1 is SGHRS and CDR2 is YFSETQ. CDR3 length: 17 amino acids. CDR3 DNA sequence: TGCGCCAGCAGCTTGGCCGGGACTAGCGGGGGACAAGAGACCCAGTACTTC. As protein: CASSLAGTSGGQETQYF.

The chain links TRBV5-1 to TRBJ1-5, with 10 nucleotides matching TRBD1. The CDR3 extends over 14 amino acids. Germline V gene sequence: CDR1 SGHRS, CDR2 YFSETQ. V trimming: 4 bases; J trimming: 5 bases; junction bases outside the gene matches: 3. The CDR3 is CASSPGTGDQPQHF. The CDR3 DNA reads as TGCGCCAGCAGCCCCGGGACAGGGGATCAGCCCCAGCATTTT.

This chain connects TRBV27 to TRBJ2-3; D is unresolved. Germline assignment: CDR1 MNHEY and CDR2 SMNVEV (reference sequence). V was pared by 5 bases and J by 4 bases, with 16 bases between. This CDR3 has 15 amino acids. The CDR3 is CASSKTGLSSDTQYF. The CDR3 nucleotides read TGTGCCAGCAGTAAGACGGGTCTTAGCTCAGATACGCAGTATTTT.

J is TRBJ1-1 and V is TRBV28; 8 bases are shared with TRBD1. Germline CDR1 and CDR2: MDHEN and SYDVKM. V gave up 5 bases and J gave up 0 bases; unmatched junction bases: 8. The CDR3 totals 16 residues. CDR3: CASSPPGQGMNTEAFF. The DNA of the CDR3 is TGTGCCAGCAGTCCCCCCGGACAGGGAATGAACACTGAAGCTTTCTTT.